A selection of T cell receptor beta chains follows, all from one sample in a study of blood T cell repertoires in COVID-19. Produced via immunoSEQ multiplex PCR; TCRdb's table is partial and in-frame only. The table has approximately 470,000 clones, about 85% seen once. Sequenced input: PBMCs or T cells enriched from blood (not recorded which). The source is a woman younger than 35 who had recovered from COVID-19. Each CDR3 is given with its conserved first and last residue. The D gene is left open where the match is weak. Size tells how often a clone was seen (once, few, many) or the class of an expanded clone, and some rows leave it out.

len	d_gene	j_gene	v_gene	abundance	CDR3nt	CDR3aa
15	.	TRBJ1-6	TRBV28	.	TGTGCCAGCAGTTTTGATGACAGGTCGGGATCACCCCTCCACTTT	CASSFDDRSGSPLHF
12	.	TRBJ2-3	TRBV7-2	.	TGTGCCAGCAGCCTCACTCCAGATACGCAGTATTTT	CASSLTPDTQYF
13	TRBD1	TRBJ1-1	TRBV2	once	TGTGCCAGCAGTGACTACAGGGGCACTGAAGCTTTCTTT	CASSDYRGTEAFF
13	.	TRBJ2-7	TRBV5-1	.	TGCGCCAGCACCCTAGGGGTGGGCGGCGAGCAGTACTTC	CASTLGVGGEQYF
14	TRBD1	TRBJ1-2	TRBV11-2	.	TGTGCCAGCAGCAGGGACAGACTTAACTATGGCTACACCTTC	CASSRDRLNYGYTF
12	.	TRBJ1-5	TRBV19	.	TGTGCCAGTAGTCACCGGGATCAGCCCCAGCATTTT	CASSHRDQPQHF
14	TRBD1	TRBJ2-7	TRBV27	.	TGTGCCAGCAGTGCCCGGACAGGGAGGAACGAGCAGTACTTC	CASSARTGRNEQYF
15	TRBD2	TRBJ2-1	TRBV7-3	.	TGTGCCAGCAGCCGGGGACTAGCGGGGGGTTTTGAGCAGTTCTTC	CASSRGLAGGFEQFF
14	TRBD1	TRBJ2-7	TRBV6-2/TRBV6-3	.	TGTGCCAGCACCCCAGACAGGGTCTCCTACGAGCAGTACTTC	CASTPDRVSYEQYF
16	.	TRBJ2-5	TRBV9	many	TGTGCCAGCAGCGTAGCTGGAACAGGGTCTGCAGAGACCCAGTACTTC	CASSVAGTGSAETQYF
19	.	TRBJ2-3	TRBV4-1	.	TGCGCCAGCAGCCAAGGTCAGGGGAAGGCACTAGCGAGCGCAGATACGCAGTATTTT	CASSQGQGKALASADTQYF
18	.	TRBJ1-2	TRBV13	.	TGTGCCAGCACCGATCCCTGGGGGGGGGCGAAGAAAAACTATGGCTACACCTTC	CASTDPWGGAKKNYGYTF
14	TRBD1	TRBJ1-5	TRBV19	.	TGTGCCAGTGACGGGACAGGGGGGGATCAGCCCCAGCATTTT	CASDGTGGDQPQHF
14	.	TRBJ2-2	TRBV10-2	.	TGCGCCAGCAATTTCGCAGGGTCCACCGGGGAGCTGTTTTTT	CASNFAGSTGELFF
15	TRBD2	TRBJ2-3	TRBV9	.	TGTGCCAGCAGTCCTTCGGGGGGGCCGACAGATACGCAGTATTTT	CASSPSGGPTDTQYF
15	.	TRBJ1-2	TRBV11-2	.	TGTGCCAGCAGCTTAGGGAGGGGAGTGAACTATGGCTACACCTTC	CASSLGRGVNYGYTF
17	.	TRBJ1-2	TRBV24-1	few	TGTGCCACCAGTGATTTCTCTCCGCCTACAGTGTGGCGAGGCTACACCTTC	CATSDFSPPTVWRGYTF
12	.	TRBJ2-7	TRBV29-1	.	TGCAGCGTTGTAAGCGGACCCTACGAGCAGTACTTC	CSVVSGPYEQYF
14	.	TRBJ1-1	TRBV3-1/TRBV3-2	once	TGTGCCAGCAGCCAAGTCGGGTTGGCAACCGAAGCTTTCTTT	CASSQVGLATEAFF
16	TRBD2	TRBJ2-2	TRBV5-4	.	TGTGCCAGCAGCTTGGGAGTAGCGGGGGTGCACGGGGAGCTGTTTTTT	CASSLGVAGVHGELFF
14	TRBD1	TRBJ2-7	TRBV20-1	.	TGCAGTGCTAGTCCCGGGACAGGGGGCAGCGAGCAGTACTTC	CSASPGTGGSEQYF
16	TRBD1	TRBJ1-5	TRBV4-1	.	TGCGCCAGCAGCCTGATACAGGGGGGAGGCAATCAGCCCCAGCATTTT	CASSLIQGGGNQPQHF
15	TRBD1	TRBJ2-5	TRBV7-8	.	TGTGCCAGCAGCGCCCGGGACAGCTCACGAGAGACCCAGTACTTC	CASSARDSSRETQYF
16	.	TRBJ1-2	TRBV12-5	once	TGTGCTAGTGGTTTGGTACTAAATCGGGGGGCCTATGGCTACACCTTC	CASGLVLNRGAYGYTF
15	.	TRBJ1-2	TRBV19	.	TGTGCCAGTATGGGAGGCGGCGGGCCGGGATATGGCTACACCTTC	CASMGGGGPGYGYTF
12	TRBD2	TRBJ2-7	TRBV3-1/TRBV3-2	.	TGTGCCAGCAGCCAAAGGGGAGGGGAGCAGTACTTC	CASSQRGGEQYF
14	.	TRBJ2-7	TRBV24-1	.	TGTGCCACCAGTGATAGTAGGGGCCTGCGGGAGCAGTACTTC	CATSDSRGLREQYF
13	TRBD1	TRBJ1-4	TRBV27	few	TGTGCCAGCAGTAGGACAGGGGATGAAAAACTGTTTTTT	CASSRTGDEKLFF
13	.	TRBJ2-4	TRBV11-2	.	TGTGCCAGCAGGGGGCTAGCCAAAAACATTCAGTACTTC	CASRGLAKNIQYF
19	.	TRBJ1-1	TRBV19	.	TGTGCCAGCAGTAGTCCGCGTGCCCCTCCGACAGGCTTGAACACTGAAGCTTTCTTT	CASSSPRAPPTGLNTEAFF
14	.	TRBJ2-7	TRBV7-9	.	TGTGCCAGCAGCTTAGGAAGCGATCAGGGCGAGCAGTACTTC	CASSLGSDQGEQYF
17	.	TRBJ1-5	TRBV10-2	.	TGCGCCAGCAGTGAGCTCTTAAACGGGGGGGCCAATCAGCCCCAGCATTTT	CASSELLNGGANQPQHF
14	TRBD2	TRBJ2-5	TRBV10-3	.	TGTGCCATCGGTGGCGGGGGGCCGAGAGAGACCCAGTACTTC	CAIGGGGPRETQYF
13	.	TRBJ1-1	TRBV2	.	TGTGCTGATGGTGGCAGGGAAGTGACTGAAGCTTTCTTT	CADGGREVTEAFF
13	TRBD1	TRBJ1-2	TRBV6-5	.	TGTGCCAGCTTCCGGACAGGCCAAAATGGCTACACCTTC	CASFRTGQNGYTF
13	TRBD1	TRBJ1-1	TRBV29-1	.	TGCAGCGTTACGACAGGGGGGAACACTGAAGCTTTCTTT	CSVTTGGNTEAFF
16	.	TRBJ2-2	TRBV7-6	.	TGTGCCAGCAGCTTAGAAGTGGTAGAAAACACCGGGGAGCTGTTTTTT	CASSLEVVENTGELFF
16	TRBD1	TRBJ2-3	TRBV7-9	.	TGTGCCAGCAGCACAGGACAGGGGATGAAATCAGATACGCAGTATTTT	CASSTGQGMKSDTQYF
16	.	TRBJ1-4	TRBV25-1	.	TGTGCCAGCAGTGATGGGAGGTTTTCAACTAATGAAAAACTGTTTTTT	CASSDGRFSTNEKLFF
18	TRBD1	TRBJ1-5	TRBV12-5	once	TGTGCTAGTGGTTCGCAGGGGGTTTTAGGCTATAGCAATCAGCCCCAGCATTTT	CASGSQGVLGYSNQPQHF
15	.	TRBJ2-5	TRBV5-6	.	TGTGCCAGCAGCTTGTTCGGGGAGTGGCAAGAGACCCAGTACTTC	CASSLFGEWQETQYF
15	TRBD2	TRBJ2-5	TRBV7-6	.	TGTGCCAGCAGCTTAGCCGGACTAGCGGGGGAGACCCAGTACTTC	CASSLAGLAGETQYF
14	TRBD1	TRBJ2-3	TRBV3-1/TRBV3-2	once	TGTGCCAGCAGTCCCGGACCAGGGGGAGATACGCAGTATTTT	CASSPGPGGDTQYF
14	TRBD1	TRBJ2-7	TRBV9	.	TGTGCCAGCAGCGTCACAGGGGGTTCCTACGAGCAGTACTTC	CASSVTGGSYEQYF